This entry lists 3 T cell receptor beta chains sequenced from one sample in a study of blood T cells in healthy people across ages. Primed by a sample-barcoded 5' primer and a J-beta primer mix, a second PCR proceeded for 7 to 11 cycles. A single record per CDR3 protein comes from TCRdb applying MiXCR to the 5' RACE reads. The sample includes 1.5 million or so distinct CDR3 sequences, 42% seen only once; the top ten take 7% to 9%. The sequenced sample consisted of blood. Receptor source: a woman aged 18-29 years in good health.

V and J are TRBV2 and TRBJ1-6; possibly TRBD1 for D (5 bases). The V gene lost 4 bases and the J gene lost 12 bases, with 19 bases spanning the gap. The germline gives CDR1 SNHLY, CDR2 FYNNEI. The CDR3 contains 15 residues. The CDR3 bases are TGTGCCAGCAGTGCCCCCGGGACGTCTTTCGGACCCCTCCACTTT. This sequence encodes CASSAPGTSFGPLHF.

This chain uses TRBV7-9 with TRBJ2-3; D possibly corresponds to TRBD2 (5 bases). The CDR3 length is 14 residues. Trimming stripped 2 bases from V and 4 bases from J, with 10 bases between. In germline, CDR1 is SEHNR, CDR2 FQNEAQ (reference sequence). CDR3 nucleotides: TGTGCCAGCAGCTTATCTAGCCTGCCAGATACGCAGTATTTT. This gives the protein CASSLSSLPDTQYF.

This clonotype was seen a few times. This chain uses TRBV5-6 with TRBJ1-4, with unresolved D. This CDR3 has 13 residues. The ends were cut back, 4 bases at V and 7 bases at J, with 11 bases in the middle. Looked up from germline, CDR1 is SGHDT and CDR2 is YYEEEE. As DNA, the CDR3 is TGTGCCAGCAGCCCGTGGGGAGTTGAAAAACTGTTTTTT. Protein product: CASSPWGVEKLFF.